The 4 T cell receptor beta chains in this list originate from one sample, sequenced in a study of CD8 T cells in Susac syndrome. Random-hexamer reverse transcription was applied to roughly 0.5 to 1 ug RNA. From the immunoSEQ multiplex PCR reads, TCRdb called clonotypes with MiXCR, one entry per CDR3 protein. This sample yields some 190,000 distinct CDR3 sequences, of which 85% to 95% are seen a single time; 0.1% belongs to the top ten. The source material was CD4+ T cells from PBMCs. The receptor set was obtained from a human donor in good health.

V gene TRBV18 combines with J gene TRBJ1-1, with a weak D call TRBD1 (5 bases). The CDR3 length is 13 residues. The germline gives CDR1 KGHSH, CDR2 LQKENI. V dropped 2 bases and J dropped 3 bases, with 7 bases sitting between them. This CDR3 reads CASSPSRDTEAFF. The CDR3 bases are TGTGCCAGCTCACCAAGCAGGGACACTGAAGCTTTCTTT.

V gene TRBV24-1 combines with J gene TRBJ2-3, with TRBD1 identical over 7 bases. Trimming at V came to 3 bases and at J to 5 bases, leaving 7 bases not matched to a gene. The CDR3 spans 15 residues. The germline gives CDR1 KGHDR, CDR2 SFDVKD. The CDR3 DNA is TGTGCCACCAGTGATCCTGGACAGGAGGAAGATACGCAGTATTTT. Its translation is CATSDPGQEEDTQYF.

The chain employs TRBV25-1 and TRBJ2-2; TRBD1 might be the D (6 bases). V lost 3 bases, J lost 6 bases, and 17 bases lay in between. Germline assignment: CDR1 MGHDK and CDR2 SYGVNS. There are 16 residues in the CDR3. The CDR3 nucleotides are TGTGCCAGCAGTGATTTACAGGGACCTCGCGCCGGGGAGCTGTTTTTT. Amino acids: CASSDLQGPRAGELFF.

The rearrangement uses TRBV14 and TRBJ2-1; the D is unclear. CDR1 is SGHDN and CDR2 is FVKESK in the germline V gene. Trimming pared 3 bases from V and 0 bases from J, leaving 6 bases between. The CDR3 is made up of 14 amino acids. The CDR3 region has the DNA TGTGCCAGCAGCCAGGCTAACTCCTACAATGAGCAGTTCTTC. Translation: CASSQANSYNEQFF.